The present T cell receptor beta chain was sequenced within a study of T-cell reconstitution after alpha-beta-depleted transplantation in children. The V end lost 4 bases, the J end lost 5 bases, and 12 bases lay between the germline ends. The CDR3 covers 14 residues. CDR1 and CDR2 (germline): SNHLY, FYNNEI. Unique molecular identifiers tagged the TCRbeta library. TCRdb reprocessed the PCR reads with MiXCR, giving one entry per CDR3 protein. The sample lists more than 550,000 distinct CDR3 sequences; about 11% were seen once. The chain joins TRBV2 to TRBJ2-1; D is perhaps TRBD2 (5 bases). This material consisted of PBMCs from the stem cell graft donor, taken from the stem cell graft. This sequence originates from a human donor who donated a stem cell graft to a child with acute myeloid leukemia. DNA for the CDR3: TGTGCCAGCAGTGTATGGGAGTCGGACAATGAGCAGTTCTTC. It specifies CASSVWESDNEQFF.